The source of this TCR beta chain is a study of blood T cell repertoires in COVID-19. As for the study in general: The United States, Italy and Spain were the sources of the acute and convalescent COVID-19 samples. T cells, B-cell-depleted T cells, or PBMCs provided the cDNA or gDNA that served as material.

The CDR3 spans 15 residues. V lost 0 bases and J 2 bases, leaving 8 bases between the germline ends. Germline V gives CDR1 SQVTM, CDR2 ANQGSEA. During active infection, Seattle patients enrolled and were then monitored through disease. In the original analysis: Estimates of nucleated cell counts were drawn from the amplification of reference gene primers. TCRdb's table, derived via immunoSEQ multiplex PCR, lists solely in-frame clones and lacks some. V and J calls and clone size come straight from that table; D and trimming were deduced from the DNA. Of about 170,000 clones in the sample, 80% to 95% are singletons; the top ten hold about 4.6%.

Sequencing was done on a sample of peripheral blood. The chain has TRBV29-1 and TRBJ2-6; D ambiguous. The receptor's source is a man between 25 and 39 years old with COVID-19, enrolled during active disease. CDR3 loop: CSVEDPGPGANVLTF. The CDR3 region has the DNA TGCAGCGTTGAAGATCCAGGCCCTGGGGCCAACGTCCTGACTTTC.